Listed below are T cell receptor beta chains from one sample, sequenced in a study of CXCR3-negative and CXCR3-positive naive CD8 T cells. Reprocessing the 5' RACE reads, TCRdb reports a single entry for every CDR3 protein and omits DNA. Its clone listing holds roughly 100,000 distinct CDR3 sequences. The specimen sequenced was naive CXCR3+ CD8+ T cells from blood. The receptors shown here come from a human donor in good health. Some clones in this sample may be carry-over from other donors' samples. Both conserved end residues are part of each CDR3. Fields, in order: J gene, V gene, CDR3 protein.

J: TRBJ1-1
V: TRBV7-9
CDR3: CASSLYRGLNTEAFF

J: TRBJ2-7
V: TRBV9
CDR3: CASSPWTGGFYEQYF

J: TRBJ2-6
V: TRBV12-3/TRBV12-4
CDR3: CASSLAGVSGANVLTF

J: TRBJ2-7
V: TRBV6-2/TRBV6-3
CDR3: CASSYRTEQYF

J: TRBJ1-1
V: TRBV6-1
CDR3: CASSDSTGRWTEAFF

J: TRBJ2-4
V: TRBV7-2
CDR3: CASSLDPRDAKNIQYF

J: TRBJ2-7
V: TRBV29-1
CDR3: CSVEWGFEQYF

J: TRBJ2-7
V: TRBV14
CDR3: CASSQRSNTYEQYF

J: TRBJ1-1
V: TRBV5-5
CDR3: CASSLVGTGVTEAFF

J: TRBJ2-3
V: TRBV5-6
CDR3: CASSHLRDTQYF

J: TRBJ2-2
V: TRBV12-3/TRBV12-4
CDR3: CASSFGSGGDTGELFF

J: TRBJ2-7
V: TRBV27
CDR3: CASSLSGTGGSYEQYF

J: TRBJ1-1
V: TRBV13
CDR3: CASSPQGREASF

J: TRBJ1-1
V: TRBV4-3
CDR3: CASSQDRDRGAEAFF

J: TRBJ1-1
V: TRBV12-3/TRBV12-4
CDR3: CASSFPGRLNTEAFF

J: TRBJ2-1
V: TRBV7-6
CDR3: CASSLAERGLWGEQFF

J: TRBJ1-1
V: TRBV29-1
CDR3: CSVNRGGGDTEAFF

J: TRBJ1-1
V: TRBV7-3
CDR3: CASSSLGEDTEAFF

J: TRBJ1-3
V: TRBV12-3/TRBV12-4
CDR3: CASRHGTGNTIYF

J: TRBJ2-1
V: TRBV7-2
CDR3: CASSLGPRTVEQFF

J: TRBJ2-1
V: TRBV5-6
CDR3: CASSLDRGPYNEQFF

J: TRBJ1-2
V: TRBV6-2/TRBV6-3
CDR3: CASSFTLTPSGGDGYTF